One T cell receptor beta chain is described in this entry. Via MiXCR, TCRdb re-called the 5' RACE reads, giving one row per CDR3 protein. This sample yields about 150,000 distinct CDR3 sequences, of which under 45% are seen a single time; 15% belongs to the top ten. This specimen belongs to a study of CD8 T cells in ankylosing spondylitis. The CDR3 runs 14 residues. V lost 0 bases and J 2 bases, leaving 8 bases between the germline ends. Germline V gene sequence: CDR1 SGDLS, CDR2 YYNGEE. This chain connects TRBV9 to TRBJ1-1; D unresolved. The sequence came from a male donor with ankylosing spondylitis. The specimen sequenced was synovial fluid, either unsorted or a sorted T cell fraction (not recorded which). The CDR3 loop is CASSVEYSNTEAFF. In DNA, the CDR3 is TGTGCCAGCAGCGTAGAGTACAGTAACACTGAAGCTTTCTTT.